The 19 T cell receptor beta chains in this list originate from one sample, sequenced in a study of T cells after yellow fever vaccination. TCRdb redid the calling of the 5' RACE reads with MiXCR, one entry per CDR3 protein. The sample carries some 300,000 distinct CDR3 sequences, 8.7% recorded once. The material was CD4+ T cells sorted from PBMCs, obtained 5 days after the yellow fever booster vaccination. Receptors originate from a man aged 18 to 30 who received the YFV17D yellow fever vaccine.

The chain combines TRBV7-2 with TRBJ2-1; 10 bases map to TRBD2. In germline, CDR1 is SGHTA, CDR2 FQGNSA. The CDR3 loop spans 15 amino acids. V lost 1 base and J lost 12; bases outside the gene matches: 9. The CDR3 DNA follows: TGTGCCAGCAGCTTAGGTAATAGCGGGGGGCCCCTGCAGTTCTTC. Translated, it gives CASSLGNSGGPLQFF.

This clonotype occurred a few times. The CDR3 loop reads CASSFTYNQPQHF. In DNA form, the CDR3 reads TGTGCCAGCAGCTTCACTTATAATCAGCCCCAGCATTTT. This chain joins TRBV7-2 and TRBJ1-5, with D hard to call. The CDR3 consists of 13 residues. V gave up 3 bases and J gave up 4 bases, with 7 bases separating them. CDR1 SGHTA and CDR2 FQGNSA come from the germline V gene.

The chain links TRBV2 to TRBJ1-6; D gene unclear. Germline V gene sequence: CDR1 SNHLY, CDR2 FYNNEI. Trimming took 3 bases from V and 8 from J, leaving 11 bases between them. The CDR3 length is 14 residues. The CDR3 sequence: CASSDRYRDSPLHF. The CDR3 DNA reads as TGTGCCAGCAGTGATCGGTACAGAGATTCACCCCTCCACTTT.

This chain joins TRBV6-2 or TRBV6-3 and TRBJ2-1, with unresolved D. The CDR3 is 15 residues long. The ends were cut back, 3 bases at V and 4 bases at J, with 13 bases in the middle. Germline-derived CDR1 and CDR2 are MNHEY and SVGEGT. The CDR3 spells CASSYLSKTYNEQFF. CDR3 coding DNA: TGTGCCAGCAGTTATTTATCCAAAACGTACAATGAGCAGTTCTTC.

This clonotype was seen many times. The chain joins TRBV29-1 to TRBJ2-2; 16 bases are a match to TRBD2. CDR1 is SQVTM and CDR2 is ANQGSEA in the germline V gene. V was clipped by 4 bases and J by 4 bases; unmatched bases: 6. CDR3 size: 17 residues. The CDR3 here is CSVGGTSGGAATGELFF. DNA of the CDR3: TGCAGCGTTGGAGGGACTAGCGGGGGGGCGGCCACCGGGGAGCTGTTTTTT.

This clonotype was picked up a small number of times. V is TRBV10-3 and J is TRBJ2-7; D is perhaps TRBD1 (5 bases). The CDR3 consists of 14 residues. V was trimmed by 6 bases and J by 0 bases, leaving 12 bases between them. The germline CDR1 and CDR2 sequences are ENHRY and SYGVKD. Here the CDR3 DNA reads TGTGCCATCAGAGGACACCCTAGCTCCTACGAGCAGTACGTC. This codes for CAIRGHPSSYEQYV.

The CDR3 region is CASSQDSGQPQHF. In DNA, the CDR3 is TGTGCCAGCAGCCAAGATAGTGGTCAGCCCCAGCATTTT. This chain connects TRBV4-2 to TRBJ1-5; D gene unclear. This CDR3 is 13 amino acids long. Trimming shortened V by 0 bases and J by 6 bases, and 6 bases separated the two germline ends. Germline values: CDR1 LGHNA, CDR2 YNFKEQ.

On this clonotype itself: A read error may explain this, as a much larger clone is one base away. The rearrangement links TRBV12-3 or TRBV12-4 to TRBJ1-1; no clear D gene. Between the trimmed V and J ends, which lost 1 base and 6 bases, there was a span of 9 bases. This CDR3 is built from 13 residues. For the CDR3, the DNA is TGTGCCAGCAGTTTAGGGGCGCGGTCTGAAGCTTTCTTT. Translated, it gives CASSLGARSEAFF.

Many counts were recorded for this clonotype. V usage is TRBV5-6 and J usage is TRBJ1-5; no definite D call. This CDR3 spans 13 amino acids. Germline values: CDR1 SGHDT, CDR2 YYEEEE. The V gene lost 4 bases and the J gene lost 2 bases, with 7 bases spanning the gap. CDR3 in amino acids: CASSRWGNQPQHF. The CDR3 DNA sequence: TGTGCCAGCAGCAGGTGGGGCAATCAGCCCCAGCATTTT.

The chain carries TRBV5-4 and TRBJ2-1; D may correspond to TRBD1 or TRBD2 (6 bases each). Germline CDR1 SGHNT, CDR2 YYREEE (reference sequence). The CDR3 spans 17 residues. The germline V and J ends were trimmed by 0 bases and 2 bases, with 15 bases remaining between them. Here the CDR3 DNA reads TGTGCCAGCAGCTTGGGGGTCGGGGGCTCGACCTACAATGAGCAGTTCTTC. Residues: CASSLGVGGSTYNEQFF.

This clonotype has a handful of counts. The chain is built from TRBV6-2 or TRBV6-3 and TRBJ1-2; D unclear. Between the trimmed V and J ends, which lost 5 bases and 1 base, there was a span of 14 bases. Per germline, CDR1 MNHEY and CDR2 SVGEGT. This CDR3 has 15 amino acids. CDR3 amino acids: CASSQPLRYNYGYTF. CDR3 in DNA: TGTGCCAGCAGTCAACCATTGCGGTATAACTATGGCTACACCTTC.

This clonotype has just a few counts. The rearrangement links TRBV30 to TRBJ2-6, with a possible D match to TRBD2 (5 bases). Germline V lookup: CDR1 GTSNPN, CDR2 SVGIG (reference sequence). V was cut by 7 bases and J by 0 bases, with 16 bases left in between. The CDR3 runs 16 residues. The chain's CDR3 is CAFTWGADSGANVLTF. The CDR3 DNA is TGTGCCTTTACATGGGGAGCTGACTCTGGGGCCAACGTCCTGACTTTC. Full variable domain (outside the CDR3, taken from reference TRBV30 and TRBJ2-6): SQTIHQWPATLVQPVGSPLSLECTVEGTSNPNLYWYRQAAGRGLQLLFYSVGIGQISSEVPQNLSASRPQDRQFILSSKKLLLSDSGFYLCAFTWGADSGANVLTFGAGSRLTVL.

This clonotype was counted between two and nine times. The rearrangement links TRBV5-4 to TRBJ2-7; no clear D. This CDR3 region has 14 residues. Trimming removed 3 bases from V and 6 bases from J, with 16 bases in between. Germline assignment: CDR1 SGHNT and CDR2 YYREEE (reference sequence). Written as DNA, the CDR3 is TGTGCCAGCAGCTCCGACTTCACGCGTGGCGAGCAGTACTTC. Translated: CASSSDFTRGEQYF.

The table lists this clonotype with a few counts. The V gene is TRBV20-1, the J gene TRBJ2-5, with D perhaps matching TRBD1 or TRBD2 (6 bases each). Trimming took 2 bases from V and 3 from J, leaving 10 bases between them. The CDR3 is made up of 13 amino acids. Germline V lookup: CDR1 DFQATT, CDR2 SNEGSKA (reference sequence). CDR3 sequence: CSARRGREETQYF. In DNA form, the CDR3 reads TGCAGTGCTAGACGGGGGCGAGAAGAGACCCAGTACTTC.

This chain uses TRBV7-9 with TRBJ2-2; 8 nucleotides agree with TRBD2. From germline, CDR1 is SEHNR and CDR2 FQNEAQ (reference sequence). With 1 base clipped from V and 0 bases from J, the junction kept 1 base outside the gene matches. This CDR3 has 16 amino acids. This chain's CDR3 is CASSLDSGANTGELFF. The CDR3 bases are TGTGCCAGCAGCTTAGATAGCGGGGCGAACACCGGGGAGCTGTTTTTT.

This clonotype was observed a handful of times. The chain carries TRBV18 and TRBJ2-3; D uncertain. The V and J ends lost 2 bases and 1 base respectively, with 10 bases between them. The CDR3 has 15 residues. The germline CDR1 and CDR2 sequences are KGHSH and LQKENI. The CDR3 nucleotides are TGTGCCAGCTCACCATCGTCCCTTGGCACAGATACGCAGTATTTT. Its translation: CASSPSSLGTDTQYF.

This clonotype was found a few times. The gene calls are TRBV5-1 and TRBJ1-1, with D unresolved. Per germline, CDR1 SGHRS and CDR2 YFSETQ. Trimming shortened V by 0 bases and J by 0 bases, and 6 bases separated the two germline ends. The CDR3 is 14 amino acids. This CDR3 reads CASSLEVMNTEAFF. In nucleotides, the CDR3 is TGCGCCAGCAGCTTGGAGGTCATGAACACTGAAGCTTTCTTT.

This clonotype was seen only a few times. V gene TRBV25-1 combines with J gene TRBJ1-4; D is undetermined. Germline loops: CDR1 MGHDK, CDR2 SYGVNS. The V end lost 2 bases, the J end lost 11 bases, and 12 bases lay between the germline ends. The CDR3 length is 13 residues. The CDR3 DNA reads as TGTGCCAGCAGTGAACCTCTCGGAGGGAAACTGTTTTTT. Residues: CASSEPLGGKLFF.

This clonotype was seen only a few times. The V and J genes are TRBV7-2 and TRBJ1-5, with 9 nucleotides matching TRBD1. J gave up 6 bases and V 1 base, and 4 bases lay outside the gene matches. Germline CDR1 and CDR2: SGHTA and FQGNSA. This CDR3 is built from 15 residues. In DNA, the CDR3 is TGTGCCAGCAGCTTAGATACAGGGGGCGGTCAGCCCCAGCATTTT. It encodes CASSLDTGGGQPQHF.